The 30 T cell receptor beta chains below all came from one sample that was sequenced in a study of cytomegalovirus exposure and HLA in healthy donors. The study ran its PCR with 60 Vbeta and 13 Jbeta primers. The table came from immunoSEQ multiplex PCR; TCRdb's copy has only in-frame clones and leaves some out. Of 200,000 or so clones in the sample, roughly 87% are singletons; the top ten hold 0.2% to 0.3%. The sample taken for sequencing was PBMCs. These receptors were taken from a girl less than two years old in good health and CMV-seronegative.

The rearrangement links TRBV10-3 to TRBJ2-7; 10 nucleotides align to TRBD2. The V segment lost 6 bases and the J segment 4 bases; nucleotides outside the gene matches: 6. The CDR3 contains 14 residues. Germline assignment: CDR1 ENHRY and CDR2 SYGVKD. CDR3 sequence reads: CAIRPAGGPYEQYF. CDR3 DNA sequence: TGTGCCATCAGACCAGCGGGGGGGCCTTACGAGCAGTACTTC.

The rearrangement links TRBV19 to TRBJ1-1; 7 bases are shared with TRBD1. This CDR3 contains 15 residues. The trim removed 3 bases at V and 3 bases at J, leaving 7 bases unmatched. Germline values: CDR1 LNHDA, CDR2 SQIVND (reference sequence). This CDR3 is CASSINGQVYTEAFF. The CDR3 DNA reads TGTGCCAGTAGTATTAATGGACAGGTATACACTGAAGCTTTCTTT.

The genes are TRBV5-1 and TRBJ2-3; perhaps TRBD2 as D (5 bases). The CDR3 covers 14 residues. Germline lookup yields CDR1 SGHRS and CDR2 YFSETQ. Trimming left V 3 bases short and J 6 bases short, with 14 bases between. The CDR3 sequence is CASSSPEGADTQYF. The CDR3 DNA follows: TGCGCCAGCAGCTCCCCTGAGGGTGCCGATACGCAGTATTTT.

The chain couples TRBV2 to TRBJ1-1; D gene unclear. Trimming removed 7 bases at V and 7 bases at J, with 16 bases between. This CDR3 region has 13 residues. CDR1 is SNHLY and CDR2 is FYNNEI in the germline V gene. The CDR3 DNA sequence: TGTGCCAGCACTACCCTGGGGAGGGTTGAAGCTTTCTTT. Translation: CASTTLGRVEAFF.

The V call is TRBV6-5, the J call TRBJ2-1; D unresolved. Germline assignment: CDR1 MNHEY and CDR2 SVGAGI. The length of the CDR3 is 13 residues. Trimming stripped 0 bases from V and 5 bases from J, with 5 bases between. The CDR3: CASSYSSHNEQFF. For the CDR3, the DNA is TGTGCCAGCAGTTACTCGAGTCACAATGAGCAGTTCTTC.

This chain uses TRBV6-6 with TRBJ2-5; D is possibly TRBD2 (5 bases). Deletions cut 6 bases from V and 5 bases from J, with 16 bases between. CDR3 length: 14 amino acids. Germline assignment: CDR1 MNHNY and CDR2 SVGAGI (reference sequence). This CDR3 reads CASSWTATTETQYF. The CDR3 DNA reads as TGTGCCAGCAGCTGGACTGCCACTACGGAGACCCAGTACTTC.

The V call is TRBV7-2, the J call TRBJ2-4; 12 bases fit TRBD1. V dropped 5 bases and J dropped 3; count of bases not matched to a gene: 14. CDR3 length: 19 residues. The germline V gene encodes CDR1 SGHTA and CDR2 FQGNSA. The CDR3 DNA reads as TGTGCCAGCAGCCGAAACCGGGACAGGGGGCTGATGGGCAAAAACATTCAGTACTTC. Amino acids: CASSRNRDRGLMGKNIQYF. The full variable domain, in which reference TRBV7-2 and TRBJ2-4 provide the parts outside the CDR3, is GAGVSQSPSNKVTEKGKDVELRCDPISGHTALYWYRQSLGQGLEFLIYFQGNSAPDKSGLPSDRFSAERTGGSVSTLTIQRTQQEDSAVYLCASSRNRDRGLMGKNIQYFGAGTRLSVL.

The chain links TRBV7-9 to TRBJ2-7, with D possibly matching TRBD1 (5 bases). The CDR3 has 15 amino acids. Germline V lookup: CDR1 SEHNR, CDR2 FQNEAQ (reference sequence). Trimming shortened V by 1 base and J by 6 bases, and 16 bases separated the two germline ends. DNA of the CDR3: TGTGCCAGCAGCTTAGAAAGGGGCTTAGGTTCCGAGCAGTACTTC. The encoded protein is CASSLERGLGSEQYF.

The chain's CDR3 is CASNDPGQGAHDEFF. CDR3 nucleotide sequence: TGTGCCAGCAACGACCCGGGACAGGGGGCTCACGATGAGTTCTTC. The chain links TRBV7-9 to TRBJ2-1, with TRBD1 matching over 12 bases. The V gene end was trimmed by 7 bases and the J gene end by 14 bases; junction bases not matched to a gene: 15. This CDR3 is 15 amino acids long. The germline V gene encodes CDR1 SEHNR and CDR2 FQNEAQ (reference sequence).

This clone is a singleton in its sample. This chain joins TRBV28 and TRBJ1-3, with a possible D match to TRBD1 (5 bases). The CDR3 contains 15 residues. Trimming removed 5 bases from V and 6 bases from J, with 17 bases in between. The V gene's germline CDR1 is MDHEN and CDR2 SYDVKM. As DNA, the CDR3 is TGTGCCAGCAGTCAGGCGGGACGGCTCTTAAACACCATATATTTT. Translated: CASSQAGRLLNTIYF.

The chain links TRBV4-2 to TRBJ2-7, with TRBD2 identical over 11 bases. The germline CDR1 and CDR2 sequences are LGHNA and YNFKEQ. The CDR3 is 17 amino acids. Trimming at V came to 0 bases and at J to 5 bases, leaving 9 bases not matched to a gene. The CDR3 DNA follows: TGTGCCAGCAGCCAAGACGGTGTAGCGGGGGGGCAGGACGAGCAGTACTTC. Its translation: CASSQDGVAGGQDEQYF.

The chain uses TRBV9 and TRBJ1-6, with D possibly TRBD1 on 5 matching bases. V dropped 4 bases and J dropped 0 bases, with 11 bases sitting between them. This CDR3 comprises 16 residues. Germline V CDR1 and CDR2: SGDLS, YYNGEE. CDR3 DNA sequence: TGTGCCAGCAGCCTGGGGGGAAGCTCCTATAATTCACCCCTCCACTTT. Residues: CASSLGGSSYNSPLHF.

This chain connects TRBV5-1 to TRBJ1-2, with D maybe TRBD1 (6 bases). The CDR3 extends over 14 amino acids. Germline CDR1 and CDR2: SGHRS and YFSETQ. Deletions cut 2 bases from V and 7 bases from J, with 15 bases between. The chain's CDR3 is CASSFNGGSSGYTF. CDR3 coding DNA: TGCGCCAGCAGCTTTAATGGGGGCAGTAGTGGCTACACCTTC.

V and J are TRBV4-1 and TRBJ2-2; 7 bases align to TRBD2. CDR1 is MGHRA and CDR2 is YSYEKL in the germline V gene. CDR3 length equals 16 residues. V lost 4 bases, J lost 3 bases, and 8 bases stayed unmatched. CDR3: CASSRVGGKYTGELFF. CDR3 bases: TGCGCCAGCAGCCGCGTCGGGGGGAAGTACACCGGGGAGCTGTTTTTT.

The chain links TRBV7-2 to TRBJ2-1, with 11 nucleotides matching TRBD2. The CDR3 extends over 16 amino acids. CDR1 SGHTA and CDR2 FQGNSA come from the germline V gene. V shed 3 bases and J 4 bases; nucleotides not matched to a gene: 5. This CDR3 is CASSLHSGREYNEQFF. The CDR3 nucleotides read TGTGCCAGCAGCTTGCATAGCGGGAGGGAGTACAATGAGCAGTTCTTC.

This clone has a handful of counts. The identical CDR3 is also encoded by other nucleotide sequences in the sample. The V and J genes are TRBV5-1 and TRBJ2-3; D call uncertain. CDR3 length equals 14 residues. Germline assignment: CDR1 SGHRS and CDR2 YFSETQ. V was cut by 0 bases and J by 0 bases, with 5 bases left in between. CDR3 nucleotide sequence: TGCGCCAGCAGCTTGGCCGTCAGCACAGATACGCAGTATTTT. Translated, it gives CASSLAVSTDTQYF.

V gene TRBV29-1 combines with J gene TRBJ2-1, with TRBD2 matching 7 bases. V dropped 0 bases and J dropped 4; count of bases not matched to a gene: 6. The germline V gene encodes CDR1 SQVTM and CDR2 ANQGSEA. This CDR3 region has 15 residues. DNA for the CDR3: TGCAGCGTTGAAGATTTTCCTAGCGGTTACAATGAGCAGTTCTTC. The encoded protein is CSVEDFPSGYNEQFF.

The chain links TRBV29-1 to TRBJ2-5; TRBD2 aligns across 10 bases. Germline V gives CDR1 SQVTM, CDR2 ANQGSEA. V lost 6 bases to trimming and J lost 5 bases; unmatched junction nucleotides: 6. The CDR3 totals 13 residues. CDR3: CSVSGGAHETQYF. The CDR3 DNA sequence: TGCAGCGTCAGCGGGGGGGCACACGAGACCCAGTACTTC.

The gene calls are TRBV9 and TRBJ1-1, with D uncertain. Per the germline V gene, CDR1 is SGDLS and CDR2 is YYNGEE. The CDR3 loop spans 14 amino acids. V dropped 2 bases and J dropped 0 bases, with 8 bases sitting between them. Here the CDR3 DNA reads TGTGCCAGCAGCGTCGGCGGGATGAACACTGAAGCTTTCTTT. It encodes CASSVGGMNTEAFF.

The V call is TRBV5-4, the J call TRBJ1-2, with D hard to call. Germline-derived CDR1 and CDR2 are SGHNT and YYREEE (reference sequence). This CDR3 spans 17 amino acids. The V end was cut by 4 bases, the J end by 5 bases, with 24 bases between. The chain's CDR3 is CASSPTRGIIPEYGYTF. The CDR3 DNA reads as TGTGCCAGCAGCCCAACCCGGGGAATTATCCCGGAATATGGCTACACCTTC.

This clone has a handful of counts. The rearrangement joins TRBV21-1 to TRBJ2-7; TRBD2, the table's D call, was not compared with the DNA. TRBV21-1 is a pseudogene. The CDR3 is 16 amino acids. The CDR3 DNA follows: TGTGCCAGCACCGGACTAGCGGGGGGGTCTAAAAACGAGCAGTACTTC. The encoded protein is CASTGLAGGSKNEQYF.

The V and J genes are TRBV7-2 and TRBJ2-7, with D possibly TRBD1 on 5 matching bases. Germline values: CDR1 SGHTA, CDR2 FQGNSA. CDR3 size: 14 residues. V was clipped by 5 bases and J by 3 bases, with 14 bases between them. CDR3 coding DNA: TGTGCCAGCAGCATTTTCCTCGACAGCTACGAGCAGTACTTC. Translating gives CASSIFLDSYEQYF.

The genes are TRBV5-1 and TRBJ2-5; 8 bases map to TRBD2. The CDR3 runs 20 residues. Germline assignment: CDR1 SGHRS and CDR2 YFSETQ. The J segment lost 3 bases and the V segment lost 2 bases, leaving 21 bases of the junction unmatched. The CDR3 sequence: CASSFSRGGPGTSLEETQYF. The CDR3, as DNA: TGCGCCAGCAGCTTTTCTCGGGGTGGCCCCGGGACTAGTCTAGAAGAGACCCAGTACTTC.

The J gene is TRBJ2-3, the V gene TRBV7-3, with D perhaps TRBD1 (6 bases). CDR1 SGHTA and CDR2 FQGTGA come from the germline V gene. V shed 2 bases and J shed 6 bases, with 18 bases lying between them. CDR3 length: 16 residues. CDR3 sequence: CASSLQGSGTGDTQYF. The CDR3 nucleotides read TGTGCCAGCAGCTTACAGGGGTCGGGTACGGGGGATACGCAGTATTTT.

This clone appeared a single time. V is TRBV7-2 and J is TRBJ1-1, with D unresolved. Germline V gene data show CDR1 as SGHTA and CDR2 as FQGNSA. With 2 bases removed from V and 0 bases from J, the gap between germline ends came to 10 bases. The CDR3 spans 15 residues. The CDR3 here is CASSLWGDMNTEAFF. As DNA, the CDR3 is TGTGCCAGCAGCTTATGGGGAGACATGAACACTGAAGCTTTCTTT. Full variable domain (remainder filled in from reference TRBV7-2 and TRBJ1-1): GAGVSQSPSNKVTEKGKDVELRCDPISGHTALYWYRQSLGQGLEFLIYFQGNSAPDKSGLPSDRFSAERTGGSVSTLTIQRTQQEDSAVYLCASSLWGDMNTEAFFGQGTRLTVV.

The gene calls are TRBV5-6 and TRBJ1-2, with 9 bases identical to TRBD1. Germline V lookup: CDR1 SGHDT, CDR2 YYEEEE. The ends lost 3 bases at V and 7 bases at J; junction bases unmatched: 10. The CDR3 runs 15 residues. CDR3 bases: TGTGCCAGCAGCTCCATGTCCGGGACAGGGACTGGCTACACCTTC. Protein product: CASSSMSGTGTGYTF.

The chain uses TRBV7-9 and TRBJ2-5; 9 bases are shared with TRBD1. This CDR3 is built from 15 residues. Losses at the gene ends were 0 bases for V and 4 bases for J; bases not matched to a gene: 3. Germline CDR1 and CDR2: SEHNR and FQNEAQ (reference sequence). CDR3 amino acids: CASSLARTGAETQYF. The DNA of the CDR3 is TGTGCCAGCAGCTTAGCCCGGACAGGGGCAGAGACCCAGTACTTC.

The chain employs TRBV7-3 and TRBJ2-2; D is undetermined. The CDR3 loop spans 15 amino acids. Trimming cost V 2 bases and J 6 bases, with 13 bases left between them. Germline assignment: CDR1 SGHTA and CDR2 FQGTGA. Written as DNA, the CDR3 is TGTGCCAGCAGCTTAGTAGCTTTGGATGCCGGGGAGCTGTTTTTT. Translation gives CASSLVALDAGELFF.

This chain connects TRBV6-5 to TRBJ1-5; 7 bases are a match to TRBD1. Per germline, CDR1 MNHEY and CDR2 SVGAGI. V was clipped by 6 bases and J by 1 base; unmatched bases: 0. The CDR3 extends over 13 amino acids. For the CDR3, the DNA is TGTGCCAGCAGGACAGGGAGCAATCAGCCCCAGCATTTT. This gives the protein CASRTGSNQPQHF.

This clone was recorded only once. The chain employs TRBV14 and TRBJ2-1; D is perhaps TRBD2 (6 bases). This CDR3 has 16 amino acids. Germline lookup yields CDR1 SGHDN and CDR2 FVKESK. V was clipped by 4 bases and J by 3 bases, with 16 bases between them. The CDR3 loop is CASSLPGLSNYNEQFF. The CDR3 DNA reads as TGTGCCAGCAGCCTGCCGGGACTTTCGAACTACAATGAGCAGTTCTTC.